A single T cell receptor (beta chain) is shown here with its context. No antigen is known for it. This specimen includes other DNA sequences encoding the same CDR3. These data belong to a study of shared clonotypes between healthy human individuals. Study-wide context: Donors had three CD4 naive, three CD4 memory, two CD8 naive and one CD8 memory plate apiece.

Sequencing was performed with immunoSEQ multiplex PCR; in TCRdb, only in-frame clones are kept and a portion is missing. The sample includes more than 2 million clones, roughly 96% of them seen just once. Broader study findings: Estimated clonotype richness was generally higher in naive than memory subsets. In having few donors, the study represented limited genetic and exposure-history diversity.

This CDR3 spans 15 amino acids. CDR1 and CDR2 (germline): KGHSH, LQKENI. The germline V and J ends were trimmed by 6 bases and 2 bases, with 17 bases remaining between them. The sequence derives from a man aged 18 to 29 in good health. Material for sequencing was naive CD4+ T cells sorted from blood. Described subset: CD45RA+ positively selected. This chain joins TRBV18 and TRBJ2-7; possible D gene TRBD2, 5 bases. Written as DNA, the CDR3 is TGTGCCAGCTCTCCCTCGGGAAGAACCGCCTACGAGCAGTACTTC. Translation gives CASSPSGRTAYEQYF.